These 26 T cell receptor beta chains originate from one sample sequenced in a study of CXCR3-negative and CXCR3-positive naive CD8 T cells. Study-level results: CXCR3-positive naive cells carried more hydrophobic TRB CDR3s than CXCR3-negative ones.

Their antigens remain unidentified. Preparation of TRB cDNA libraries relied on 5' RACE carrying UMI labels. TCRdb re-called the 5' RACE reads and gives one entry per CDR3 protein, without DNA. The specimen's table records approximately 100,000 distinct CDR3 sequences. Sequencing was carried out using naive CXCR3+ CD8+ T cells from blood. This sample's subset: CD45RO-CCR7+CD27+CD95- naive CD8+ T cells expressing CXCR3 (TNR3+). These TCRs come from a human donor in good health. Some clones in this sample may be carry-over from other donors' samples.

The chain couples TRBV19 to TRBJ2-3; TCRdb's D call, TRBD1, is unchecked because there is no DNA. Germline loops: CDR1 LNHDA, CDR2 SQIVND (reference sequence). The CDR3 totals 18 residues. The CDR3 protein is CASSRYGQETGFIDTQYF. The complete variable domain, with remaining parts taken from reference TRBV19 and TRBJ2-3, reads DGGITQSPKYLFRKEGQNVTLSCEQNLNHDAMYWYRQDPGQGLRLIYYSQIVNDFQKGDIAEGYSVSREKKESFPLTVTSAQKNPTAFYLCASSRYGQETGFIDTQYFGPGTRLTVL.

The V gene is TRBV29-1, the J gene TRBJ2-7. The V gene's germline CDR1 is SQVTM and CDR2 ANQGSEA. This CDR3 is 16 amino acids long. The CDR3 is CSVEDSDLHTRYEQYF.

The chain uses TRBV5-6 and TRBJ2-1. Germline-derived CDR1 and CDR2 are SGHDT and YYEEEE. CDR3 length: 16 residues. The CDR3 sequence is CASSLDGGRSYNEQFF. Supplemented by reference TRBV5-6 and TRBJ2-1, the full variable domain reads DAGVTQSPTHLIKTRGQQVTLRCSPKSGHDTVSWYQQALGQGPQFIFQYYEEEERQRGNFPDRFSGHQFPNYSSELNVNALLLGDSALYLCASSLDGGRSYNEQFFGPGTRLTVL.

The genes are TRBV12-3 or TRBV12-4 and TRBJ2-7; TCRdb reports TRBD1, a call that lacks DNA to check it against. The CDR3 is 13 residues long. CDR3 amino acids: CASKPPGVNEQYF.

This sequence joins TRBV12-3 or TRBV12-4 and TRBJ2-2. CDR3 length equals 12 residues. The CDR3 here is CASSLGGAELFF.

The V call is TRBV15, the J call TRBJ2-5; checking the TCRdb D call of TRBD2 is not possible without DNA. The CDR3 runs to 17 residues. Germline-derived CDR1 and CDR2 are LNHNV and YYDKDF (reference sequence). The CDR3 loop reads CATSRGRLAGSQETQYF.

CDR3 protein: CASSLVSGQGFSGNTIYF. The rearrangement links TRBV7-2 to TRBJ1-3; the D gene TCRdb calls, TRBD1, cannot be checked with no DNA. The CDR3 loop spans 18 amino acids. The germline gives CDR1 SGHTA, CDR2 FQGNSA. The full variable domain, with the rest looked up from reference TRBV7-2 and TRBJ1-3, is GAGVSQSPSNKVTEKGKDVELRCDPISGHTALYWYRQSLGQGLEFLIYFQGNSAPDKSGLPSDRFSAERTGGSVSTLTIQRTQQEDSAVYLCASSLVSGQGFSGNTIYFGEGSWLTVV.

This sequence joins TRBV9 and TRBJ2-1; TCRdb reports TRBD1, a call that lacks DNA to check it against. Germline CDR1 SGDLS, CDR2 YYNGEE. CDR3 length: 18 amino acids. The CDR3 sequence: CASSNQLGGPSSYNEQFF.

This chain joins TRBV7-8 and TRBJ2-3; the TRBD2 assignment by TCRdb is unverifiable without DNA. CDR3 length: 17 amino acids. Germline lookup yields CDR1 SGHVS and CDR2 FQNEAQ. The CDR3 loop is CASSFPGTSGRLDTQYF.

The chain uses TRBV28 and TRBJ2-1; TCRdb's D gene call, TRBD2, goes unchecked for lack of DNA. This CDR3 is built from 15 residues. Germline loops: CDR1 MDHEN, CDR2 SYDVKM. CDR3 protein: CASSPAGLAGDEQFF.

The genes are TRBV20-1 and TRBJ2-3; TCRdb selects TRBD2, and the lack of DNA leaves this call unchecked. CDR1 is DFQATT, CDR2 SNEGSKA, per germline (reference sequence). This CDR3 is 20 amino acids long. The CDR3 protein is CSARDHKRDSGRYSTDTQYF.

The CDR3 sequence is CASSQDPSGSVGEQFF. V gene TRBV4-2 combines with J gene TRBJ2-1; TCRdb's D gene call, TRBD2, goes unchecked for lack of DNA. Germline V gene sequence: CDR1 LGHNA, CDR2 YNFKEQ. This CDR3 comprises 16 residues.

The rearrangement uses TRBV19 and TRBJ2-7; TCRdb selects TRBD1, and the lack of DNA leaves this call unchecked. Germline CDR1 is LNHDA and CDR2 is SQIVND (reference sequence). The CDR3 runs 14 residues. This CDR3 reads CASSSSGVTYEQYF.

CDR3 amino acids: CASSYSRLAEETQYF. This chain joins TRBV6-5 and TRBJ2-5; TCRdb outputs TRBD2, but without DNA this stays unchecked. The CDR3 spans 15 residues. Germline CDR1 reads MNHEY; CDR2 reads SVGAGI.

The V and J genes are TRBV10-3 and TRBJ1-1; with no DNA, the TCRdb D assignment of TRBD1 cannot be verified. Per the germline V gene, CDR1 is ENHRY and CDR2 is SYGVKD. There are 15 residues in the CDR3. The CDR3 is CASRVGQGAGTEAFF.

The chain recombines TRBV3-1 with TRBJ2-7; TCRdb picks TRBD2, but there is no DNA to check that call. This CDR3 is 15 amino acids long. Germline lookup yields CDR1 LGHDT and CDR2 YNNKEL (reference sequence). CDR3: CASSLDFSLPYEQYF.

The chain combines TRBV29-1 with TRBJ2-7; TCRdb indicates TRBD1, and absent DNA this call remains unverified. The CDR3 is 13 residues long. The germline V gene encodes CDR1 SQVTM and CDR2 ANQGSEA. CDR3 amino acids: CSVRGPSSYEQYF.

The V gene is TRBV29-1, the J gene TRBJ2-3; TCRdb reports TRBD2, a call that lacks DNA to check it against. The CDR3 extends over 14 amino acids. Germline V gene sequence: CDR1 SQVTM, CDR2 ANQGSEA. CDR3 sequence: CSGEGAGGTDTQYF.

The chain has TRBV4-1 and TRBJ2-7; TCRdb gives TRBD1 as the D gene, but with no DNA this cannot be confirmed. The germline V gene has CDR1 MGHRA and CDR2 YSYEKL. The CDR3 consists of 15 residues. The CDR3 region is CASSHAARGLAEQYF.

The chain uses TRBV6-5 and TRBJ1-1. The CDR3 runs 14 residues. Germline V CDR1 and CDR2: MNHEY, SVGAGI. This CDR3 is CASSSGSADTEAFF.

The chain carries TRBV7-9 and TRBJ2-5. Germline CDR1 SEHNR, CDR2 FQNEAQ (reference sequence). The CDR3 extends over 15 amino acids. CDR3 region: CASSFNRRDQETQYF.

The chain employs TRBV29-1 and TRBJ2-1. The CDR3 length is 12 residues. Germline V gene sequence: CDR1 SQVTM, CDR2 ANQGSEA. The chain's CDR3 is CSVEGLDNEQFF.

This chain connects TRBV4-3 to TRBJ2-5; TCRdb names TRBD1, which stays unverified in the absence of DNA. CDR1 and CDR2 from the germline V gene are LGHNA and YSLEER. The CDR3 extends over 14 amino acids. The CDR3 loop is CASSQNDRGKTQYF.

The CDR3 protein is CASSLEGSYYNEQFF. The gene calls are TRBV5-1 and TRBJ2-1; without DNA, the TCRdb call of TRBD2 cannot be checked. Germline V gives CDR1 SGHRS, CDR2 YFSETQ. This CDR3 is 15 amino acids long.

CDR3 amino acids: CASSFSAFAQGSPLHF. The V and J genes are TRBV7-9 and TRBJ1-6; TCRdb's D call, TRBD1, is unchecked because there is no DNA. CDR1 SEHNR and CDR2 FQNEAQ come from the germline V gene (reference sequence). The length of the CDR3 is 16 residues.

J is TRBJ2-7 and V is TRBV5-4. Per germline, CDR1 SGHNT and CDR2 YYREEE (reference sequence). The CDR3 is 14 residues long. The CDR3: CASSLREAPYEQYF.